The source of this T cell receptor beta chain is a study of cytomegalovirus exposure and HLA in healthy donors. General observations from the study: Investigators reported 150 to 200 TCR beta chains as tied to cytomegalovirus. Whilst most TCR sequences proved rare, a subset of public TCRs occurred across many donors. A likely sequencing artifact accounted for one observed cluster of highly shared sequence variants.

The PCR made use of 60 Vbeta and 13 Jbeta primers. The protocol was immunoSEQ multiplex PCR, while the TCRdb copy is restricted to in-frame clones and leaves out a portion. The sample yields more than 95,000 clones, about four fifths seen once. Unrecorded immune exposures were likely, despite nominal health at sampling. Germline V CDR1 and CDR2: SEHNR, FQNEAQ (reference sequence). This CDR3 region has 16 residues. The V and J ends lost 5 bases and 7 bases, in that order; junction bases with no gene match: 16. Turning to this clone: Its antigen remains unidentified.

The sequence was obtained from a female donor in good health and CMV-seropositive. The sequenced sample consisted of PBMCs. V usage is TRBV7-9 and J usage is TRBJ1-2; 7 bases align to TRBD1. The CDR3 coding sequence is TGTGCCAGCAGCCTGAGGGGGCTCGGGGGGGCGCGTGGCTACACCTTC. This translates into CASSLRGLGGARGYTF. Full variable domain (remainder filled in from reference TRBV7-9 and TRBJ1-2): DTGVSQNPRHKITKRGQNVTFRCDPISEHNRLYWYRQTLGQGPEFLTYFQNEAQLEKSRLLSDRFSAERPKGSFSTLEIQRTEQGDSAMYLCASSLRGLGGARGYTFGSGTRLTVV.